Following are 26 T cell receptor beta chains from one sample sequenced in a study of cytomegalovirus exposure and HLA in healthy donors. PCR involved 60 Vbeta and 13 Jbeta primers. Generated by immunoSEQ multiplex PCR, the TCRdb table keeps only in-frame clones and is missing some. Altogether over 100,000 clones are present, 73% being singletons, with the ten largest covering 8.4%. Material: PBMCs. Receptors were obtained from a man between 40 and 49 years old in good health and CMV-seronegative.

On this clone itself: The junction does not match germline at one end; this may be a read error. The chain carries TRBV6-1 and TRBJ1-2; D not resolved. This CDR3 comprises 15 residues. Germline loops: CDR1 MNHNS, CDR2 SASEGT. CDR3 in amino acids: CASSELGETNYGYPF. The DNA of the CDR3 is TGTGCCAGCAGTGAATTGGGAGAAACTAACTATGGCTACCCCTTC.

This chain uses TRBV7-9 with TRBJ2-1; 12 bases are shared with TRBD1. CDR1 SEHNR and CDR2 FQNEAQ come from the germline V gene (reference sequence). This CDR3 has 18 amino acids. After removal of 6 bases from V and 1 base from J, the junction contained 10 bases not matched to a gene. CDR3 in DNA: TGTGCCAGCAGTTCCCCGGGACAGGGGGCATTATCCTACAATGAGCAGTTCTTC. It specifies CASSSPGQGALSYNEQFF.

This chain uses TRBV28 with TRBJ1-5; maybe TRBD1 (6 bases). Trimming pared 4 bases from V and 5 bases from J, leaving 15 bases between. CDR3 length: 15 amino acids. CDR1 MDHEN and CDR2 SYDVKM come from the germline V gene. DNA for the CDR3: TGTGCCAGCAGTTCGCCGGACAGTGGTTATCAGCCCCAGCATTTT. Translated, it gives CASSSPDSGYQPQHF.

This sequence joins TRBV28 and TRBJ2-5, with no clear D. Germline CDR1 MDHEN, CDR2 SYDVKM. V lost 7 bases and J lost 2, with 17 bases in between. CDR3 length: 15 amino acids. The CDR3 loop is CASTFLSASQETQYF. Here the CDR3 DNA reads TGTGCCAGCACCTTCCTGTCCGCTAGTCAAGAGACCCAGTACTTC. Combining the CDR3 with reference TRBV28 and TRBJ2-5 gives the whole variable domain DVKVTQSSRYLVKRTGEKVFLECVQDMDHENMFWYRQDPGLGLRLIYFSYDVKMKEKGDIPEGYSVSREKKERFSLILESASTNQTSMYLCASTFLSASQETQYFGPGTRLLVL.

The CDR3 sequence is CSVMGSGNIQYF. CDR3 nucleotides: TGCAGCGTTATGGGTTCAGGAAACATTCAGTACTTC. This chain joins TRBV29-1 and TRBJ2-4; no clear D. This CDR3 is built from 12 residues. With 5 bases removed from V and 6 bases from J, the gap between germline ends came to 11 bases. From germline, CDR1 is SQVTM and CDR2 ANQGSEA.

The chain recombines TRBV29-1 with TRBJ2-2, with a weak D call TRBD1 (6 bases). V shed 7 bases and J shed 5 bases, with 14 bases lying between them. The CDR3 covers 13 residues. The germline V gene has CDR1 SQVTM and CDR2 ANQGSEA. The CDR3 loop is CSALQGATGELFF. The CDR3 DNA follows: TGCAGCGCCTTACAGGGTGCAACCGGGGAGCTGTTTTTT.

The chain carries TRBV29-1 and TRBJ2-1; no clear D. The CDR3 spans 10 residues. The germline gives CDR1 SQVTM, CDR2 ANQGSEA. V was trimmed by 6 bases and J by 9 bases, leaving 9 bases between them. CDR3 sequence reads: CSVPGPEQFF. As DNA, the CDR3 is TGCAGCGTCCCCGGTCCTGAGCAGTTCTTC.

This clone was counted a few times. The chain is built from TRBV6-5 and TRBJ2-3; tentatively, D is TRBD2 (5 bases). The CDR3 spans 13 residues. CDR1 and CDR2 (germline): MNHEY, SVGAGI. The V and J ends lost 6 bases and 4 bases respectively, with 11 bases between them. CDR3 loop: CASRDPAADTQYF. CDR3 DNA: TGTGCCAGCAGAGATCCAGCGGCAGATACGCAGTATTTT.

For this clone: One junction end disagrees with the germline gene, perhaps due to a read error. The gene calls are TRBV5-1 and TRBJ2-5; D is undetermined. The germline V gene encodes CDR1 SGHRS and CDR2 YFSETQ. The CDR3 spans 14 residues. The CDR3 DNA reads TGTGCCAGCAGCCGTCGGTCAAGACAAGAGACCCAGTACTTC. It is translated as CASSRRSRQETQYF.

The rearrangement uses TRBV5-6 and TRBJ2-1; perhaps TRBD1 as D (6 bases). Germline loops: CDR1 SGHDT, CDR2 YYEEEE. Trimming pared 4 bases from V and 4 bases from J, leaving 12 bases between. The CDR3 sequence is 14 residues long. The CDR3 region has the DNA TGTGCCAGCAGCCAGGGACATCTATACAATGAGCAGTTCTTC. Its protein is CASSQGHLYNEQFF.

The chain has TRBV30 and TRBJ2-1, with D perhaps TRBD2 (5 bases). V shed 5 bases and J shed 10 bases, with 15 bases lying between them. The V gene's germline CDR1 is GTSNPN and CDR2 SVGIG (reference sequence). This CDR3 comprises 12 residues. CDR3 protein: CAWRGAAREQFF. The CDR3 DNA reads TGTGCCTGGCGGGGAGCGGCGAGGGAGCAGTTCTTC.

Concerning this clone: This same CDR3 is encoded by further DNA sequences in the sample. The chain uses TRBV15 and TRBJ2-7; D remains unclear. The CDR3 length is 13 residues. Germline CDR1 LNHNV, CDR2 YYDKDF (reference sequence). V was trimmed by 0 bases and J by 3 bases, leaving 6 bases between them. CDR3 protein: CATSRDRVYEQYF. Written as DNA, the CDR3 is TGTGCCACCAGCAGAGATCGGGTCTACGAGCAGTACTTC.

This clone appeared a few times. The CDR3: CASSPLAGDNYEQYF. The CDR3 region has the DNA TGCGCCAGCAGCCCACTAGCGGGCGATAACTACGAGCAGTACTTC. V and J are TRBV5-1 and TRBJ2-7, with 9 bases fitting TRBD2. CDR3 length: 15 residues. Germline lookup yields CDR1 SGHRS and CDR2 YFSETQ. V gave up 4 bases and J gave up 3 bases; unmatched junction bases: 8.

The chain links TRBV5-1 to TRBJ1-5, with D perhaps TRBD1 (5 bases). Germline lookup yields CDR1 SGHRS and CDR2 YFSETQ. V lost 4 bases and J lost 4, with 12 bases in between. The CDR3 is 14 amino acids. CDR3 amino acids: CASSMGEENQPQHF. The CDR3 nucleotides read TGCGCCAGCAGCATGGGGGAGGAAAATCAGCCCCAGCATTTT.

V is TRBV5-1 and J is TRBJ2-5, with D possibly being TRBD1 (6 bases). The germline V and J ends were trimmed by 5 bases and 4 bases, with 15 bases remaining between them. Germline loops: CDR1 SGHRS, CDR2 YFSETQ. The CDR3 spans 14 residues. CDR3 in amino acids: CASSGGARGETQYF. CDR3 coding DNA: TGCGCCAGCAGTGGGGGCGCCCGAGGAGAGACCCAGTACTTC.

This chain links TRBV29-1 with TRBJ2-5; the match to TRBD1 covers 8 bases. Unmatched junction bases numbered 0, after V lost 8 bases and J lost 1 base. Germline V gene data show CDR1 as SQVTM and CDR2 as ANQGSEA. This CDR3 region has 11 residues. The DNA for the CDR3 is TGCAGCACAGGGGGCCAAGAGACCCAGTACTTC. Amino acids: CSTGGQETQYF.

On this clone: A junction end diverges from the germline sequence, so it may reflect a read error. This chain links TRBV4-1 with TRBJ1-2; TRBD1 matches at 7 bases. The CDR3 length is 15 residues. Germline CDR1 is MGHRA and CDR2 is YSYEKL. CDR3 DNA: TGTGCCAGCAGCCAGCACGCTACAGGGGCGGGTGGCTACACCTTC. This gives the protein CASSQHATGAGGYTF.

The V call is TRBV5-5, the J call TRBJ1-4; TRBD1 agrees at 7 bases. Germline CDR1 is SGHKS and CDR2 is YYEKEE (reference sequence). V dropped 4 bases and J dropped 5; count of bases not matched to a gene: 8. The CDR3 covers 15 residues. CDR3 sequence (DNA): TGTGCCAGCAGCCGGGACAGCACCGCCAATGAAAAACTGTTTTTT. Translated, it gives CASSRDSTANEKLFF.

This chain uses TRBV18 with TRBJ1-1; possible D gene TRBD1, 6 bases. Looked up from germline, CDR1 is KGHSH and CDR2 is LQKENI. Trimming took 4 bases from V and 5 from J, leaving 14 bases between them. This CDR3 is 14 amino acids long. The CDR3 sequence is CASSLTGSGTEAFF. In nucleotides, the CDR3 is TGTGCCAGCTCACTAACAGGGTCGGGGACTGAAGCTTTCTTT.

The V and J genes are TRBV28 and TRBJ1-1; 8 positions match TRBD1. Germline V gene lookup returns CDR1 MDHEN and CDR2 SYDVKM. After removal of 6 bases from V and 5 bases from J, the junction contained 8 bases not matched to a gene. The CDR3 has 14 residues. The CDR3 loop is CASSNGQGYTEAFF. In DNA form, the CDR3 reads TGTGCCAGCAGCAATGGACAGGGATATACTGAAGCTTTCTTT.

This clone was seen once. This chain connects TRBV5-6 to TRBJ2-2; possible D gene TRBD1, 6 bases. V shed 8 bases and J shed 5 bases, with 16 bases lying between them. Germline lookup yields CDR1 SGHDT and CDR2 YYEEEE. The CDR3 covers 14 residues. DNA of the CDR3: TGTGCCAGTGTGCGGGCAGGGGTAACCGGGGAGCTGTTTTTT. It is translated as CASVRAGVTGELFF.

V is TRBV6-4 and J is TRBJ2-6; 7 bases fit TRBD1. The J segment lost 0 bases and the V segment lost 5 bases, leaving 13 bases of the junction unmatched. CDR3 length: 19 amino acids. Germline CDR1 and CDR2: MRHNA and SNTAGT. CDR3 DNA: TGTGCCAGCAGTCAACTTTGGACAGGCACTCTCTCTGGGGCCAACGTCCTGACTTTC. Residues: CASSQLWTGTLSGANVLTF.

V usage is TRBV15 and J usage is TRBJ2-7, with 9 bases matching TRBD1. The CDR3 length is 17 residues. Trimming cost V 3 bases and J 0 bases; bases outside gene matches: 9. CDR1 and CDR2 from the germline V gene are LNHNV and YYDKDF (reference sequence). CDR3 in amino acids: CATSRGGGGQGSYEQYF. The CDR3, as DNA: TGTGCCACCAGCAGGGGGGGTGGGGGACAGGGCTCCTACGAGCAGTACTTC. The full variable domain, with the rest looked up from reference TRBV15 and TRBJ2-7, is DAMVIQNPRYQVTQFGKPVTLSCSQTLNHNVMYWYQQKSSQAPKLLFHYYDKDFNNEADTPDNFQSRRPNTSFCFLDIRSPGLGDTAMYLCATSRGGGGQGSYEQYFGPGTRLTVT.

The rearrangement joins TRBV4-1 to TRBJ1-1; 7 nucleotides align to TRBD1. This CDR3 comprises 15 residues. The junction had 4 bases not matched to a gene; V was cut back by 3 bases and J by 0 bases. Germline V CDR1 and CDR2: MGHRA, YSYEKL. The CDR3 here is CASSQDRTMNTEAFF. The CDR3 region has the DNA TGCGCCAGCAGCCAGGACAGGACGATGAACACTGAAGCTTTCTTT.

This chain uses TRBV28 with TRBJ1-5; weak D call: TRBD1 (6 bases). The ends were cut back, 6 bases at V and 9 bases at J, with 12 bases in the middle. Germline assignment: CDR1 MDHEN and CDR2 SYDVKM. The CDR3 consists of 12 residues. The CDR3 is CASRTGWGPQHF. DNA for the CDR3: TGTGCCAGCAGAACAGGGTGGGGGCCCCAGCATTTT.

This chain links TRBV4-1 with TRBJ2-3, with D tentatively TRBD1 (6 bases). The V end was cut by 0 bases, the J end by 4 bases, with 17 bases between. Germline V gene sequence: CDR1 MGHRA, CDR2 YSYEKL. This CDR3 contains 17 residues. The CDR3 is CASSQESEGQTADTQYF. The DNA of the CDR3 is TGCGCCAGCAGCCAAGAGTCAGAGGGACAAACGGCAGATACGCAGTATTTT.